Given below is one T cell receptor (beta chain) in context. Adults between roughly 18 and 100 years of age took part from more than 20 US areas. Cohorts were based on clinical histories the participants reported. Recovery among Cohort 3 donors was established by two negative PCRs, clearance, or symptom resolution. This record comes from a study of blood T cell repertoires in COVID-19. The wider study: PBMCs, B-cell-depleted T cells, or T cells provided the cDNA or gDNA that made up the material.

The CDR3 totals 18 residues. With 5 bases removed from V and 0 bases from J, the gap between germline ends came to 23 bases. Germline CDR1 MNHEY, CDR2 SMNVEV (reference sequence). TCRdb's table, derived via immunoSEQ multiplex PCR, lists solely in-frame clones and lacks some. There are around 300,000 clones in the sample; about 85% occur only once, and about 2.3% lies in the top ten. V gene TRBV27 combines with J gene TRBJ2-7, with D tentatively TRBD1 (6 bases). The receptor was isolated from a woman aged 50 to 60 who had recovered from COVID-19. Sequencing input: PBMCs or T cells enriched from blood (not recorded which). The CDR3 DNA follows: TGTGCCAGCAGTCCCCAACCTCGGACAGCTCCGGGCTCCTACGAGCAGTACTTC. This encodes CASSPQPRTAPGSYEQYF.